Listed below are T cell receptor beta chains from one sample, sequenced in a study of cytomegalovirus exposure and HLA in healthy donors. Libraries were prepared by immunoSEQ multiplex PCR; TCRdb keeps only in-frame clonotypes and omits some of them. The sample has about 130,000 clones; roughly 89% are singletons. Sequencing used PBMCs. These receptors all come from a young woman in good health and CMV-seronegative. Each CDR3 is given with its conserved first and last residue. D genes are given only for firm matches. The size field is filled for only some rows; it gives once, few, many or a size class.

j_call d_call clone_size v_call cdr3_nt cdr3_aa
TRBJ2-1 TRBD2 NA TRBV28 TGTGCCAGCAGGGCCGGGACTAGCGGGAGGGGTGAGCAGTTCTTC CASRAGTSGRGEQFF
TRBJ2-1 TRBD2 NA TRBV6-4 TGTGCCAGCAGTAAAAGAGAAACTAGCGGGGTGTATGAGCAGTTCTTC CASSKRETSGVYEQFF
TRBJ2-1 NA NA TRBV21-1 TGTGCCAGCAGACCAGATAGCGGGAATGGTAGTGAGCAGTTCTTC CASRPDSGNGSEQFF
TRBJ1-6 NA NA TRBV30 TGTGCCTGGGGGTCAGGGGAATATAATTCACCCCTCCACTTT CAWGSGEYNSPLHF
TRBJ2-1 TRBD2 NA TRBV6-6 TGTGCCAGCAGTCTCCAGCGGGAGGGCAATGAGCAGTTCTTC CASSLQREGNEQFF
TRBJ2-3 NA NA TRBV11-2 TGTGCCAGCGGTCGCAGTGGCACAGATACGCAGTATTTT CASGRSGTDTQYF
TRBJ2-3 NA NA TRBV4-3 TGCGCCAGCAGCCAAGAAACGGTCGGGGCAGATACGCAGTATTTT CASSQETVGADTQYF
TRBJ2-7 NA NA TRBV27 TGTGCCACCGGTCCGCGGTACGAGCAGTACTTC CATGPRYEQYF
TRBJ2-1 TRBD2 NA TRBV27 TGTGCCAGCAAGAGTAGCGGGACTCCCTACAATGAGCAGTTCTTC CASKSSGTPYNEQFF
TRBJ2-7 TRBD2 once TRBV4-2 TGTGCCAGCAGCCCAACTCCGGGTAGCGGGAGGGACGAGCAGTACTTC CASSPTPGSGRDEQYF
TRBJ1-3 NA once TRBV2 TGTGCCAGCAGTGACAGTTACTCTGGAAACACCATATATTTT CASSDSYSGNTIYF
TRBJ2-2 TRBD2 NA TRBV7-2 TGTGCCAGCAGGTTAGCGGGAGCGAACACCGGGGAGCTGTTTTTT CASRLAGANTGELFF
TRBJ2-1 TRBD2 NA TRBV6-1 TGTGCCAGCAGGAAGCTAGCGGGAGGTTACAATGAGCAGTTCTTC CASRKLAGGYNEQFF
TRBJ2-7 TRBD1 NA TRBV30 TGTGCCTGGAGTGTTGGGTGGGCAGGGGGCGGCGAGCAGTACTTC CAWSVGWAGGGEQYF
TRBJ2-3 TRBD2 NA TRBV2 TGTGCCAGCAGGGAGGTAGCGGGGGGTTCAGATACGCAGTATTTT CASREVAGGSDTQYF
TRBJ2-7 TRBD2 NA TRBV7-2 TGTGCCAGCAGCCTACGGGAGGGGATCTCCTACGAGCAGTACTTC CASSLREGISYEQYF
TRBJ1-1 TRBD1 few TRBV2 TGTGCCAGGATAGGGGACAGGGCCATGAACACTGAAGCTTTCTTT CARIGDRAMNTEAFF
TRBJ2-2 TRBD2 once TRBV28 TGTGCCAGCAGTTTGACTAGCCTATTCGAGAAGCTGTTTTTT CASSLTSLFEKLFF
TRBJ2-3 NA few TRBV7-2 TGTGCCAGCAGCCCTTACACAGATACGCAGTATTTT CASSPYTDTQYF
TRBJ2-3 TRBD1 NA TRBV5-1 TGCGCCAGCAGCTTGGAAGGGACAGCTAGCACAGATACGCAGTATTTT CASSLEGTASTDTQYF
TRBJ1-5 NA NA TRBV5-1 TGCGCCAGCAGCCCATGGACGGGGAATCAGCCCCAGCATTTT CASSPWTGNQPQHF
TRBJ1-1 NA NA TRBV4-1 TGCGCCAGCAGCCCGGGTTTTCAGGGGCGGACTGAAGCTTTCTTT CASSPGFQGRTEAFF
TRBJ2-7 NA NA TRBV6-5 TGTGCCAGCACGCCCACCTTTTCGAGGTACGAGCAGTACTTC CASTPTFSRYEQYF
TRBJ1-2 NA NA TRBV18 TGTGCCAGCTCGCCAGAGAACTATGGCTACACCTTC CASSPENYGYTF
TRBJ2-5 NA once TRBV28 TGTGCCAGCAGCCCCAGGGGGCGGGGGCCCCAAGAGACCCAGTACTTC CASSPRGRGPQETQYF
TRBJ2-1 TRBD2 NA TRBV4-1 TGCGCCAGCAGCCAGACTAGCGGGAGGGCCGCCTACAATGAGCAGTTCTTC CASSQTSGRAAYNEQFF
TRBJ2-7 TRBD2 NA TRBV5-6 TGTGCCAGCAGCTTACTAGGTACCGGGACTAGCGACTACGAGCAGTACTTC CASSLLGTGTSDYEQYF
TRBJ1-6 NA NA TRBV6-1 TGTGCCAGCAGCAGTGGCTCCTATAATTCACCCCTCCACTTT CASSSGSYNSPLHF
TRBJ2-3 NA NA TRBV7-8 TGTGCCAGCAGCCGACCGTCAACGGTGGAGGCAGATACGCAGTATTTT CASSRPSTVEADTQYF
TRBJ2-1 NA NA TRBV6-1 TGTGCCAGCAGTGAAGCACCTAACAATGAGCAGTTCTTC CASSEAPNNEQFF
TRBJ1-5 NA NA TRBV4-2 TGTGCCAGCAGCCAAGATGAGGGGGAGCCCCAGCATTTT CASSQDEGEPQHF
TRBJ2-2 TRBD1 NA TRBV27 TGTGCCAGCAAACAGGGGATTGGCACCGGGGAGCTGTTTTTT CASKQGIGTGELFF
TRBJ1-5 TRBD1 once TRBV30 TGTGCCTGGAGTACAGGGGGCCATCAGCCCCAGCATTTT CAWSTGGHQPQHF
TRBJ2-6 TRBD2 NA TRBV6-5 TGTGCCAGCAGTGGGGGGGACGGGGCCAACGTCCTGACTTTC CASSGGDGANVLTF
TRBJ1-2 NA NA TRBV18 TGTGCCAGCTCACCGAGGGCAGACGGGGGCTACACCTTC CASSPRADGGYTF
TRBJ2-3 TRBD2 NA TRBV29-1 TGCAGCGTCTCGAAAATTAGCGGGGGGGCCTTCACAGATACGCAGTATTTT CSVSKISGGAFTDTQYF
TRBJ2-7 NA NA TRBV28 TGTGCCAGCAGTGTGGGTATTCGACTGACGACCTACGAGCAGTACTTC CASSVGIRLTTYEQYF
TRBJ1-1 NA NA TRBV28 TGTGCCAGCAGTTCAGGTTTGCAAGCTTTCTTT CASSSGLQAFF
TRBJ1-2 NA once TRBV29-1 TGCAGCGTTGAAGGTGGGGGGAGCTATGGCTACACCTTC CSVEGGGSYGYTF
TRBJ2-7 TRBD2 NA TRBV2 TGTGCCAGATCCAGAGCGGGAGGTTACGAGCAGTACTTC CARSRAGGYEQYF
TRBJ1-2 NA NA TRBV14 TGTGCCAGCAGCCAAGGTCAGGGATTCAACTATGGCTACACCTTC CASSQGQGFNYGYTF
TRBJ2-7 TRBD1 NA TRBV5-1 TGCGCCAGCAGCTTACAGGGGGCGTATGAGGAGCAGTACTTC CASSLQGAYEEQYF
TRBJ1-5 NA few TRBV6-1 TGTGCCAGCAGGAGTCCTATTAGCAATCAGCCCCAGCATTTT CASRSPISNQPQHF
TRBJ2-7 TRBD1 NA TRBV6-5 TGTGCCAGCAGTTACATCGGGACAGGGGCCTACGAGCAGTACTTC CASSYIGTGAYEQYF
TRBJ1-1 NA NA TRBV27 TGTGCCAGCAGTTTGGCTTCTGGCTTCAGTGAAGCTTTCTTT CASSLASGFSEAFF
TRBJ1-6 NA medium-sized TRBV6-4 TGTGCCAGCAGTGAGGGGGCTAATTCACCCCTCCACTTT CASSEGANSPLHF
TRBJ1-1 NA NA TRBV10-1 TGCGCCAGCAGTGAGGGACAGAACTTTATGAACACTGAAGCTTTCTTT CASSEGQNFMNTEAFF
TRBJ2-3 NA NA TRBV4-3 TGCGCCAGCAGCCAAGACGCCAGGGCAACAGATACGCAGTATTTT CASSQDARATDTQYF
TRBJ2-1 TRBD2 NA TRBV2 TGTGCCAGCAGATTAGCGGGAGAGGTCAATGAGCAGTTCTTC CASRLAGEVNEQFF
TRBJ2-5 TRBD1 NA TRBV6-5 TGTGCCAGCAGGGCGGACAGGGACCAAGAGACCCAGTACTTC CASRADRDQETQYF
TRBJ2-3 NA NA TRBV7-9 TGTGCCAGCAGCTTGGCCGGACTGAGGGGGAAGGACACGCAGTATTTT CASSLAGLRGKDTQYF
TRBJ1-1 TRBD1 NA TRBV7-6 TGTGCCAGCAGCCCCGGACCCGGGACAGGGTATAGAACTGAAGCTTTCTTT CASSPGPGTGYRTEAFF
TRBJ2-1 NA NA TRBV11-3 TGTGCCAGCAGCTTAGTCGCCCAGGGGTTAGATGAGCAGTTCTTC CASSLVAQGLDEQFF
TRBJ1-2 NA NA TRBV7-9 TGTGCCAGCAGCTTAAGCGCTGGGGGGGGTAGTGGCTATGGCTACACCTTC CASSLSAGGGSGYGYTF
TRBJ2-7 TRBD1 NA TRBV2 TGTGCCAGCACCATACCTCAGGGGGCAGGGGAGCAGTACTTC CASTIPQGAGEQYF
TRBJ2-7 NA NA TRBV4-1 TGCGCCAGCAAACTCTCCAGGGAATCCTACGAGCAGTACTTC CASKLSRESYEQYF
TRBJ2-1 NA NA TRBV4-2 TGTGCCAGCAGCCAAGTGGGGACTTCCCTGTCTAATGAGCAGTTCTTC CASSQVGTSLSNEQFF
TRBJ2-1 NA NA TRBV10-1 TGCGCCAGCAGTGAGGGCGGGACGCACAATGAGCAGTTCTTC CASSEGGTHNEQFF
TRBJ1-2 NA NA TRBV28 TGTGCCAGCGCCGGGCCAGGGCATGGCTACACCTTC CASAGPGHGYTF